The sequence of this TCR beta chain was determined in a study of T cell responses to AZD1222 COVID-19 vaccine. Both about-4-week and about-12-week second-dose recipients were combined. Clones were sequenced by immunoSEQ multiplex PCR, and TCRdb holds only the in-frame ones, with some missing. The data contain 140,000 to 150,000 clones, roughly 90% of them singletons. Study-level points and caveats: Among spike-specific TCRs, nearly half reportedly target unmutated variant regions.

The V and J ends lost 3 bases and 5 bases, in that order; junction bases with no gene match: 15. In germline, CDR1 is SGHNT, CDR2 YYREEE (reference sequence). The CDR3 covers 17 residues. On this clone: Its cognate antigen is unknown.

The chain employs TRBV5-4 and TRBJ2-7, with TRBD1 matching over 9 bases. This TCR derives from an adult who received the AZD1222 COVID-19 vaccine. The input for sequencing was peripheral blood, taken 28 days after the second AZD1222 dose. In nucleotides, the CDR3 is TGTGCCAGCAGCTCATCCTCATCCGGGACAGGGCGCCACGAGCAGTACTTC. Encoded protein: CASSSSSSGTGRHEQYF.